Presented here are 26 T cell receptor beta chains from one specimen sequenced in a study of cytotoxic CD8 clonotypes in ibrutinib-treated CLL. Produced via immunoSEQ multiplex PCR; TCRdb's table is partial and in-frame only. Among under 300,000 clones listed, more than 70% were seen once. The sample was PBMCs, taken at disease progression, from a patient treated with ibrutinib. These receptors were obtained from a human donor with chronic lymphocytic leukemia.

The CDR3 sequence: CSVDLVGGSTEAFF. CDR3 DNA: TGCAGCGTTGATTTGGTAGGGGGGTCCACTGAAGCTTTCTTT. This chain uses TRBV29-1 with TRBJ1-1, with a possible D match to TRBD1 (6 bases). Trimming removed 3 bases at V and 4 bases at J, with 15 bases between. The CDR3 covers 14 residues. CDR1 and CDR2 from the germline V gene are SQVTM and ANQGSEA.

CDR3 in amino acids: CASSLPNRPSYNEQFF. As DNA, the CDR3 is TGTGCCAGCAGCTTACCGAATCGCCCCTCCTACAATGAGCAGTTCTTC. The rearrangement uses TRBV7-2 and TRBJ2-1, with D hard to call. This CDR3 has 16 residues. The germline V gene has CDR1 SGHTA and CDR2 FQGNSA. The V and J ends lost 2 bases and 0 bases respectively, with 11 bases between them.

This clone has just a few counts. This chain links TRBV7-2 with TRBJ1-5; no clear D gene. V gave up 7 bases and J gave up 5 bases, with 9 bases separating them. This CDR3 has 12 residues. Germline V lookup: CDR1 SGHTA, CDR2 FQGNSA. The CDR3 nucleotides read TGTGCCAGCAAGGAAGGACATCAGCCCCAGCATTTT. Amino acid sequence: CASKEGHQPQHF.

V usage is TRBV5-1 and J usage is TRBJ2-2, with a weak D call TRBD2 (5 bases). CDR1 SGHRS and CDR2 YFSETQ come from the germline V gene. V lost 3 bases and J 6 bases, leaving 9 bases between the germline ends. The CDR3 length is 13 residues. The chain's CDR3 is CASSSQLAGELFF. CDR3 sequence (DNA): TGCGCCAGCAGCTCACAACTAGCCGGGGAGCTGTTTTTT. Using reference TRBV5-1 and TRBJ2-2 for the parts outside the CDR3, the full variable domain is KAGVTQTPRYLIKTRGQQVTLSCSPISGHRSVSWYQQTPGQGLQFLFEYFSETQRNKGNFPGRFSGRQFSNSRSEMNVSTLELGDSALYLCASSSQLAGELFFGEGSRLTVL.

The rearrangement joins TRBV10-3 to TRBJ2-7; 11 positions agree with TRBD2. In germline, CDR1 is ENHRY, CDR2 SYGVKD. The CDR3 spans 15 residues. The V segment lost 3 bases and the J segment 0 bases; nucleotides outside the gene matches: 1. CDR3 coding DNA: TGTGCCATCAGTGACACTAGCGGGAGCTCCTACGAGCAGTACTTC. Translated: CAISDTSGSSYEQYF.

The V and J genes are TRBV10-3 and TRBJ2-7, with 8 bases identical to TRBD1. V gave up 3 bases and J gave up 3 bases; unmatched junction bases: 1. The CDR3 runs to 13 residues. The germline gives CDR1 ENHRY, CDR2 SYGVKD. The CDR3 here is CAISEGTGYEQYF. Here the CDR3 DNA reads TGTGCCATCAGTGAAGGGACAGGCTACGAGCAGTACTTC.

The chain has TRBV4-2 and TRBJ1-3; the D gene is possibly TRBD1 (6 bases). Germline V gene data show CDR1 as LGHNA and CDR2 as YNFKEQ. The CDR3 covers 18 residues. V lost 7 bases, J lost 0 bases, and 22 bases lay in between. The CDR3 here is CASTRKPGDPNSGNTIYF. The CDR3 DNA is TGTGCCAGCACCCGAAAACCAGGGGACCCAAACTCTGGAAACACCATATATTTT.

V gene TRBV10-2 combines with J gene TRBJ2-1; 9 positions agree with TRBD2. J lost 3 bases, V lost 4 bases, and 7 bases had no gene match. The germline CDR1 and CDR2 sequences are WSHSY and SAAADI. The CDR3 length is 16 residues. The CDR3 bases are TGCGCCAGCAGTGGCGCGTCTAGCGGGGTCTACAATGAGCAGTTCTTC. Amino acid sequence: CASSGASSGVYNEQFF.

The chain employs TRBV5-1 and TRBJ2-7, with 11 bases matching TRBD1. Losses at the gene ends were 3 bases for V and 5 bases for J; bases not matched to a gene: 7. Germline values: CDR1 SGHRS, CDR2 YFSETQ. The CDR3 length is 15 residues. CDR3: CASSSWAGQGDEQYF. In DNA form, the CDR3 reads TGCGCCAGCAGCTCTTGGGCGGGACAGGGGGACGAGCAGTACTTC.

The J gene is TRBJ2-7, the V gene TRBV6-5; D might be TRBD2 (7 bases). This CDR3 is 14 amino acids long. Germline V gene lookup returns CDR1 MNHEY and CDR2 SVGAGI. The V gene lost 6 bases and the J gene lost 4 bases, with 16 bases spanning the gap. The CDR3 DNA is TGTGCCAGCAGCATGGGGAGGGGGATGTACGAGCAGTACTTC. The encoded protein is CASSMGRGMYEQYF.

The J gene is TRBJ1-1, the V gene TRBV29-1, with D perhaps matching TRBD1 (6 bases). V was cut by 0 bases and J by 4 bases, with 12 bases left in between. The CDR3 loop spans 14 amino acids. Germline values: CDR1 SQVTM, CDR2 ANQGSEA. CDR3 coding DNA: TGCAGCGTTGAAGACCGGAAGGGGGGCACTGAAGCTTTCTTT. Encoded protein: CSVEDRKGGTEAFF.

This sequence joins TRBV29-1 and TRBJ1-1, with 7 bases that match TRBD1. V dropped 0 bases and J dropped 11; count of bases not matched to a gene: 12. Germline CDR1 and CDR2: SQVTM and ANQGSEA. The CDR3 consists of 14 residues. The DNA for the CDR3 is TGCAGCGTTGAAGAGGGCAATCGACAGGGTATGGCTTTCTTT. Encoded protein: CSVEEGNRQGMAFF.

The chain uses TRBV14 and TRBJ2-1; D is possibly TRBD1 (5 bases). The CDR3 sequence is 13 residues long. V shed 8 bases and J shed 3 bases, with 11 bases lying between them. Germline CDR1 and CDR2: SGHDN and FVKESK. The CDR3 region has the DNA TGTGCCAGCTCATCCCAGGGCTACAATGAGCAGTTCTTC. Translated: CASSSQGYNEQFF.

The V call is TRBV27, the J call TRBJ2-2; 9 nucleotides agree with TRBD2. This CDR3 is 16 amino acids long. The J segment lost 6 bases and the V segment lost 1 base, leaving 6 bases of the junction unmatched. The germline V gene encodes CDR1 MNHEY and CDR2 SMNVEV (reference sequence). The CDR3 loop reads CASSLYAGGWSGELFF. The CDR3 DNA follows: TGTGCCAGCAGTTTATATGCGGGAGGGTGGTCCGGGGAGCTGTTTTTT.

The V and J genes are TRBV29-1 and TRBJ2-1; 8 nucleotides align to TRBD2. Germline values: CDR1 SQVTM, CDR2 ANQGSEA. This CDR3 has 13 residues. V gave up 4 bases and J gave up 8 bases; unmatched junction bases: 7. The CDR3 DNA is TGCAGCGTTGGTCGCCTAGCGGGTGATGAGCAGTTCTTC. As protein: CSVGRLAGDEQFF.

V gene TRBV7-8 combines with J gene TRBJ2-7; 12 bases line up with TRBD2. J was trimmed by 6 bases and V by 2 bases; bases with no gene match: 2. This CDR3 has 14 amino acids. Germline V CDR1 and CDR2: SGHVS, FQNEAQ. The DNA for the CDR3 is TGTGCCAGCAGCTTAAGACTAGCGGGGGCCGAGCAGTACTTC. It yields the protein CASSLRLAGAEQYF.

The V gene is TRBV9, the J gene TRBJ2-1; D gene unclear. The length of the CDR3 is 10 residues. CDR1 SGDLS and CDR2 YYNGEE come from the germline V gene. The V end was cut by 0 bases, the J end by 13 bases, with 5 bases between. CDR3 residues: CASSVEPQFF. For the CDR3, the DNA is TGTGCCAGCAGCGTAGAGCCCCAGTTCTTC.

This clone was picked up a small number of times. The rearrangement joins TRBV2 to TRBJ1-5; D might be TRBD1 (5 bases). The V and J ends lost 3 bases and 3 bases respectively, with 12 bases between them. The CDR3 has 15 residues. The germline V gene has CDR1 SNHLY and CDR2 FYNNEI. The CDR3 DNA follows: TGTGCCAGCAGTGATCCGACAGCTGTCAATCAGCCCCAGCATTTT. Protein product: CASSDPTAVNQPQHF.

The V and J genes are TRBV7-6 and TRBJ2-7; 13 nucleotides match TRBD2. The germline CDR1 and CDR2 sequences are SGHVS and FNYEAQ. The V and J ends lost 1 base and 7 bases, in that order; junction bases with no gene match: 10. This CDR3 comprises 17 residues. The CDR3 nucleotides are TGTGCCAGCAGCTTAGGGGACGGACTAGCGGGAGTATGGGAGCAGTACTTC. Its translation is CASSLGDGLAGVWEQYF.

This sequence joins TRBV5-4 and TRBJ2-6; possibly TRBD1 for D (5 bases). Germline CDR1 is SGHNT and CDR2 is YYREEE (reference sequence). V was clipped by 2 bases and J by 2 bases, with 17 bases between them. The CDR3 totals 18 residues. CDR3 in DNA: TGTGCCAGCAGCTTTGCAAGGGGCGCCAGGCCTGGGGCCAACGTCCTGACTTTC. It translates to CASSFARGARPGANVLTF.

V usage is TRBV5-1 and J usage is TRBJ2-2; weak D call: TRBD2 (5 bases). Germline V gene lookup returns CDR1 SGHRS and CDR2 YFSETQ. The CDR3 runs 14 residues. V lost 0 bases to trimming and J lost 5 bases, with 8 bases between them. The CDR3 nucleotides read TGCGCCAGCAGCTTGGCCTCGGGAACCGGGGAGCTGTTTTTT. As protein: CASSLASGTGELFF. Combining the CDR3 with reference TRBV5-1 and TRBJ2-2 gives the whole variable domain KAGVTQTPRYLIKTRGQQVTLSCSPISGHRSVSWYQQTPGQGLQFLFEYFSETQRNKGNFPGRFSGRQFSNSRSEMNVSTLELGDSALYLCASSLASGTGELFFGEGSRLTVL.

J is TRBJ1-6 and V is TRBV27; 8 bases align to TRBD1. The germline gives CDR1 MNHEY, CDR2 SMNVEV (reference sequence). The CDR3 has 16 amino acids. V was pared by 2 bases and J by 7 bases, with 7 bases of the junction left unmatched. The CDR3 sequence: CASSLGQGARNSPLHF. The CDR3 nucleotides are TGTGCCAGCAGTTTAGGGCAGGGGGCGAGGAATTCACCCCTCCACTTT.

The chain employs TRBV14 and TRBJ2-7; possible D gene TRBD2, 5 bases. There are 13 residues in the CDR3. V dropped 4 bases and J dropped 6 bases, with 13 bases sitting between them. Germline lookup yields CDR1 SGHDN and CDR2 FVKESK. CDR3 region: CASSLMGSTEQYF. Here the CDR3 DNA reads TGTGCCAGCAGCCTAATGGGGAGCACCGAGCAGTACTTC.

This clone was detected only a few times. The chain carries TRBV5-1 and TRBJ1-2; the match to TRBD1 covers 7 bases. This CDR3 is built from 14 residues. Germline CDR1 is SGHRS and CDR2 is YFSETQ. Trimming removed 0 bases from V and 7 bases from J; junction bases left unmatched: 6. CDR3: CASSLGDRLFGYTF. The CDR3 DNA is TGCGCCAGCAGCTTGGGGGACAGACTTTTTGGCTACACCTTC.

The chain has TRBV6-1 and TRBJ1-1; D may be TRBD1 (5 bases). Germline CDR1 MNHNS, CDR2 SASEGT. CDR3 length equals 13 residues. The V end was cut by 7 bases, the J end by 4 bases, with 13 bases between. As DNA, the CDR3 is TGTGCCAGCAACAGGTTATCGGCCACTGAAGCTTTCTTT. Its protein product is CASNRLSATEAFF.

The chain's CDR3 is CASTIQGGPSPSGYTF. CDR3 DNA: TGTGCCAGTACCATCCAGGGGGGGCCCTCTCCTTCTGGCTACACCTTC. The chain couples TRBV19 to TRBJ1-2, with TRBD1 identical over 7 bases. CDR1 LNHDA and CDR2 SQIVND come from the germline V gene (reference sequence). Trimming at V came to 7 bases and at J to 7 bases, leaving 18 bases not matched to a gene. The CDR3 runs to 16 residues.